Below are 8 T cell receptor beta chains sequenced from a single sample in a study of blood T cell repertoires in COVID-19. The method was immunoSEQ multiplex PCR; TCRdb's version includes in-frame clones alone and lacks a portion of them. The repertoire holds 150,000 to 200,000 clones, with about 87% as singletons. Sequenced sample: peripheral blood. Every receptor here comes from a woman aged 70-85 years with COVID-19, enrolled during active disease.

The chain carries TRBV5-4 and TRBJ1-2; 7 bases fit TRBD1. J gave up 5 bases and V 2 bases, and 9 bases lay outside the gene matches. The CDR3 runs to 15 residues. CDR1 is SGHNT, CDR2 YYREEE, per germline (reference sequence). This CDR3 reads CASSFPGAGGYGYTF. The CDR3 DNA follows: TGTGCCAGCAGCTTTCCCGGGGCAGGGGGGTATGGCTACACCTTC.

This chain joins TRBV6-2 or TRBV6-3 and TRBJ2-7; 7 positions agree with TRBD1. The CDR3 consists of 16 residues. Germline V gives CDR1 MNHEY, CDR2 SVGEGT. With 6 bases clipped from V and 3 bases from J, the junction kept 14 bases outside the gene matches. The CDR3 bases are TGTGCCAGCAGCCCTCTGCGGCCGGGACAGAACTACGAGCAGTACTTC. It translates to CASSPLRPGQNYEQYF.

The chain recombines TRBV30 with TRBJ1-5, with a weak D call TRBD1 (6 bases). Trimming stripped 4 bases from V and 2 bases from J, with 12 bases between. The CDR3 loop spans 14 amino acids. Germline V gene sequence: CDR1 GTSNPN, CDR2 SVGIG (reference sequence). CDR3 DNA sequence: TGTGCCTGGACAGGGGATTTTGGCAATCAGCCCCAGCATTTT. As protein: CAWTGDFGNQPQHF.

The chain links TRBV14 to TRBJ2-1; 10 nucleotides align to TRBD2. The CDR3 has 16 residues. Losses at the gene ends were 2 bases for V and 3 bases for J; bases not matched to a gene: 4. Germline V gives CDR1 SGHDN, CDR2 FVKESK. The CDR3 region has the DNA TGTGCCAGCAGCCAAAGCGGGAGGGCCAACTACAATGAGCAGTTCTTC. This sequence encodes CASSQSGRANYNEQFF.

The chain couples TRBV6-2 or TRBV6-3 to TRBJ2-1, with 11 bases identical to TRBD2. Trimming cost V 4 bases and J 4 bases; bases outside gene matches: 6. CDR3 length: 16 amino acids. CDR1 is MNHEY and CDR2 is SVGEGT in the germline V gene. The CDR3 sequence: CASSSPLAGAYNEQFF. CDR3 DNA: TGTGCCAGCAGTTCTCCACTAGCGGGGGCATACAATGAGCAGTTCTTC.

The rearrangement uses TRBV5-1 and TRBJ2-1, with D possibly TRBD1 on 6 matching bases. The CDR3 sequence is 16 residues long. Germline V CDR1 and CDR2: SGHRS, YFSETQ. V dropped 4 bases and J dropped 2 bases, with 16 bases sitting between them. The CDR3 DNA reads TGCGCCAGCAGCCGAACCGGGACACATACCTACAATGAGCAGTTCTTC. Protein sequence: CASSRTGTHTYNEQFF. Full variable domain (missing parts from reference TRBV5-1 and TRBJ2-1): KAGVTQTPRYLIKTRGQQVTLSCSPISGHRSVSWYQQTPGQGLQFLFEYFSETQRNKGNFPGRFSGRQFSNSRSEMNVSTLELGDSALYLCASSRTGTHTYNEQFFGPGTRLTVL.

The chain uses TRBV27 and TRBJ1-6; D gene unclear. Trimming shortened V by 5 bases and J by 8 bases, and 7 bases separated the two germline ends. In germline, CDR1 is MNHEY, CDR2 SMNVEV (reference sequence). This CDR3 has 12 residues. CDR3 DNA sequence: TGTGCCAGCAGTCCCCGTGATTCACCCCTCCACTTT. The encoded protein is CASSPRDSPLHF.

The chain recombines TRBV11-3 with TRBJ1-2; possible D gene TRBD1, 5 bases. This CDR3 is built from 14 residues. Germline values: CDR1 SGHNT, CDR2 YENEEA. V gave up 6 bases and J gave up 5 bases, with 16 bases separating them. The chain's CDR3 is CASSGAVSTYGYTF. In DNA form, the CDR3 reads TGTGCCAGCAGTGGGGCAGTTTCTACATATGGCTACACCTTC.